There are a few counts of the clone carrying this T cell receptor beta chain. The data derive from a study of T cells after yellow fever vaccination. TCRdb re-called the 5' RACE reads through MiXCR, storing one row per CDR3 protein. The table includes 20,000 to 30,000 distinct CDR3 sequences, 4.5% detected once. The length of the CDR3 is 17 residues. Germline CDR1 is KGHDR and CDR2 is SFDVKD. V lost 12 bases to trimming and J lost 0 bases, with 23 bases between them. Study-wide results and limits: On re-exposure, the response was weaker but peaked faster, at day 5 versus 15. Only a small proportion of the clonotypes turned up in both the CD4 and the CD8 compartments, likely arising from convergent recombination. Post-booster reappearance was seen for most primary-vaccination clones (around 96% CD4, around 90% CD8).

This TCR came from a man between 18 and 29 years old who received the YFV17D yellow fever vaccine. Sequencing used PBMCs, either bulk or a sorted T-cell subset (CD4+, CD8+, memory, or dextramer-sorted; not recorded which), obtained on the day of the yellow fever booster vaccination. This chain uses TRBV24-1 with TRBJ1-5; a weak D match, TRBD1 (5 bases). In nucleotides, the CDR3 is TGTGCCCCAGGTACAGGTGGCACACAAAATAGCAATCAGCCCCAGCATTTT. This translates into CAPGTGGTQNSNQPQHF.